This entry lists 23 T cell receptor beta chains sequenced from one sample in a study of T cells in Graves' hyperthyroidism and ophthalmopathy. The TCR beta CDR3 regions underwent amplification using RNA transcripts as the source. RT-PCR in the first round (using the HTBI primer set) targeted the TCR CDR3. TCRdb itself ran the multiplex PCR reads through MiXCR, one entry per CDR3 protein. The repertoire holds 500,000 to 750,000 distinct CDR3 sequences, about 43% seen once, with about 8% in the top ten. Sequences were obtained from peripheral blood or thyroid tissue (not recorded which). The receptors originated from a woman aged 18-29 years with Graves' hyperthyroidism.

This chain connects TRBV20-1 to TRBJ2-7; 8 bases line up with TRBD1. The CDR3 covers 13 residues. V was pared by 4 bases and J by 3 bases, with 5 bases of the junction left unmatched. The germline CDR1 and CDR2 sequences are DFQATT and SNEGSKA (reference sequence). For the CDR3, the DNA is TGCAGTGCTAAAGACAGGGGAATCTACGAGCAGTACTTC. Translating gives CSAKDRGIYEQYF.

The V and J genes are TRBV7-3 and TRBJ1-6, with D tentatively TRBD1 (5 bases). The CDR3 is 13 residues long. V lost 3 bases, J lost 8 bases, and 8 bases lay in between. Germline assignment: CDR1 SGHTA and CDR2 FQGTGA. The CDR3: CASSLGTDSPLHF. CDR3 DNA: TGTGCCAGCAGCTTGGGGACGGATTCACCCCTCCACTTT.

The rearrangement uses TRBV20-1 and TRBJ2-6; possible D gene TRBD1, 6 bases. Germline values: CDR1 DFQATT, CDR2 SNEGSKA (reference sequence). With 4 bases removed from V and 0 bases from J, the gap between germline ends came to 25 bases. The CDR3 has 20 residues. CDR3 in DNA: TGCAGTGCTACTGCACAGGGCGACTATGGCTACAGCTCTGGGGCCAACGTCCTGACTTTC. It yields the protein CSATAQGDYGYSSGANVLTF.

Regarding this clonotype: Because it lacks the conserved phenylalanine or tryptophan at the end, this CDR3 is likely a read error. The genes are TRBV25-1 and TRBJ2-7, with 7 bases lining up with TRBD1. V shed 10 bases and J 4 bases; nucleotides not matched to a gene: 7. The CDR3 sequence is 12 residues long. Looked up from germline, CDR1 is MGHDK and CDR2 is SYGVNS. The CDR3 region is CATGTAPYEQYL. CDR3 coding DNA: TGTGCCACTGGGACAGCTCCTTACGAGCAGTACCTC.

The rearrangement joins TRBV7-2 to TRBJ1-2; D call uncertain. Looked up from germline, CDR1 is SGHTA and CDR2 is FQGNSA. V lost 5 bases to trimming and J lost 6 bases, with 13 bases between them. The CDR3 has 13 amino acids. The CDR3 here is CASSASLTHGYTF. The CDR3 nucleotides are TGTGCCAGCAGCGCCTCCCTTACTCATGGCTACACCTTC. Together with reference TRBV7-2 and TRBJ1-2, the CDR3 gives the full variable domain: GAGVSQSPSNKVTEKGKDVELRCDPISGHTALYWYRQSLGQGLEFLIYFQGNSAPDKSGLPSDRFSAERTGGSVSTLTIQRTQQEDSAVYLCASSASLTHGYTFGSGTRLTVV.

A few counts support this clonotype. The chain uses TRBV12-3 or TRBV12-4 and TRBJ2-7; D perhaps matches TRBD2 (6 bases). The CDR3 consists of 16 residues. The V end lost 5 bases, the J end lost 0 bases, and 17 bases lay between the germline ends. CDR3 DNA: TGTGCCAGCAGTAGGGGAGTGGGGGGAAGCTCCTACGAGCAGTACTTC. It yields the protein CASSRGVGGSSYEQYF.

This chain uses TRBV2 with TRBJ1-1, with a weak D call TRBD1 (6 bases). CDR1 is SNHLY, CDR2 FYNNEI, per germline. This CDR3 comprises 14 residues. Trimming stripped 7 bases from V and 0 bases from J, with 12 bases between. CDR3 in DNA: TGTGCCAGCACCCTGGACAGCCTGAACACTGAAGCTTTCTTT. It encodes CASTLDSLNTEAFF.

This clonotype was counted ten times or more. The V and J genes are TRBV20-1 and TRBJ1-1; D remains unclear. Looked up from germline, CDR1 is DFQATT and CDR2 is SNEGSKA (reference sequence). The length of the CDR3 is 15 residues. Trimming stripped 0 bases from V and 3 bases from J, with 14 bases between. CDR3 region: CSARDHSKIHTEAFF. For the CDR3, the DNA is TGCAGTGCTAGAGATCACTCAAAAATACACACTGAAGCTTTCTTT.

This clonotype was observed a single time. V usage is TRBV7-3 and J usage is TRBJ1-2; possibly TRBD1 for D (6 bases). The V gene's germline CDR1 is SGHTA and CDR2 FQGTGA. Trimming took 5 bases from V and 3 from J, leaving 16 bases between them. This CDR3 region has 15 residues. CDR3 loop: CASSLRRGADYGYTF. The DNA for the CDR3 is TGTGCCAGCAGCCTCCGGCGGGGGGCTGACTATGGCTACACCTTC.

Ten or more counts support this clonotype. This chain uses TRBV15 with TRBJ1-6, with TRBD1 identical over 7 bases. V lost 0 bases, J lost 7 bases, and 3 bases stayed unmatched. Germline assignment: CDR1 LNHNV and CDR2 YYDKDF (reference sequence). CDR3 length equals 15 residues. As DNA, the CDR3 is TGTGCCACCAGCAGAGATGGCAGGGGGAATTCACCCCTCCACTTT. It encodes CATSRDGRGNSPLHF.

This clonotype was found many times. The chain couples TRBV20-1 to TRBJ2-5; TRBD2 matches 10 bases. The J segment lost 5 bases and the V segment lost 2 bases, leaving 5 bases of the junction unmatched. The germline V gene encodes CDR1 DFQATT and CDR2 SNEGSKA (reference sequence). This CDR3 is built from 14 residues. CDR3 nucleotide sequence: TGCAGTGCTAGACTAGCGGGAGTCGGGGAGACCCAGTACTTC. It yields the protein CSARLAGVGETQYF.

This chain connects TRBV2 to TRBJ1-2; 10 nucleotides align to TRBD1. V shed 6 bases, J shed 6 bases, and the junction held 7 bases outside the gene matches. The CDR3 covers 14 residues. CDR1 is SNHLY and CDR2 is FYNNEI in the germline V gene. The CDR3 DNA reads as TGTGCCAGCAGAGAGGACAGGGGGGTTAATGGCTACACCTTC. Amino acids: CASREDRGVNGYTF. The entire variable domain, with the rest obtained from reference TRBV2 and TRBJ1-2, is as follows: EPEVTQTPSHQVTQMGQEVILRCVPISNHLYFYWYRQILGQKVEFLVSFYNNEISEKSEIFDDQFSVERPDGSNFTLKIRSTKLEDSAMYFCASREDRGVNGYTFGSGTRLTVV.

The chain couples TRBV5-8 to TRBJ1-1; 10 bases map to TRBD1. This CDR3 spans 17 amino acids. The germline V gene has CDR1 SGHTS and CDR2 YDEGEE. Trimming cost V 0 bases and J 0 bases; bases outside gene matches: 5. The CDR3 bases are TGTGCCAGCAGCTTGGCCGGACAGGGGGTTTTGAACACTGAAGCTTTCTTT. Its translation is CASSLAGQGVLNTEAFF.

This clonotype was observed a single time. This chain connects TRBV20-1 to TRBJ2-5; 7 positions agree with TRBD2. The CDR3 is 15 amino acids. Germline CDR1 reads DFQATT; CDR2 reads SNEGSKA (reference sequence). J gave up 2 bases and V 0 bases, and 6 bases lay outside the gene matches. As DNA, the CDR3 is TGCAGTGCTAGAGACTATAGCGGGCTTCAAGAGACCCAGTACTTC. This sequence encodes CSARDYSGLQETQYF.

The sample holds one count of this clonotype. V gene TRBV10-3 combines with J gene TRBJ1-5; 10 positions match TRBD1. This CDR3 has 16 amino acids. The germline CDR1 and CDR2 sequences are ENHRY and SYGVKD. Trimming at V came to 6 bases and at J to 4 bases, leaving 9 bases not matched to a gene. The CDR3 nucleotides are TGTGCCATCAGCACACCAAGGGGACAGGGGAATCAGCCCCAGCATTTT. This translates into CAISTPRGQGNQPQHF.

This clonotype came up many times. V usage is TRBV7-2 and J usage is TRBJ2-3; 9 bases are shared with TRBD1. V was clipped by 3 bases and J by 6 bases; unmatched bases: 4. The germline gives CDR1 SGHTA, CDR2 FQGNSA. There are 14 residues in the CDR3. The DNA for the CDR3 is TGTGCCAGCAGCTTGACAGGGGGGAGGGATACGCAGTATTTT. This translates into CASSLTGGRDTQYF.

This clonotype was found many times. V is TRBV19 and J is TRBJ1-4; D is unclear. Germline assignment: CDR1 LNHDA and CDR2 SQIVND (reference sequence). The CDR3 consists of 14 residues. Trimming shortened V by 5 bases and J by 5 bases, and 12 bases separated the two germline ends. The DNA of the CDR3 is TGTGCCAGTAGTGCGGAGGCCTCCAATGAAAAACTGTTTTTT. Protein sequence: CASSAEASNEKLFF. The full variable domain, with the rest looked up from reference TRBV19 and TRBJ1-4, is DGGITQSPKYLFRKEGQNVTLSCEQNLNHDAMYWYRQDPGQGLRLIYYSQIVNDFQKGDIAEGYSVSREKKESFPLTVTSAQKNPTAFYLCASSAEASNEKLFFGSGTQLSVL.

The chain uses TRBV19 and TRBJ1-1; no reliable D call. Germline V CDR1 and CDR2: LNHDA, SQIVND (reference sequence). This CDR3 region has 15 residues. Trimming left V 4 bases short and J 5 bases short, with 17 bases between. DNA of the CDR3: TGTGCCAGTAGTAACTTGGGGAGTATGGAAACTGAAGCTTTCTTT. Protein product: CASSNLGSMETEAFF. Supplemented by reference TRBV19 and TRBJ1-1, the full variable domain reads DGGITQSPKYLFRKEGQNVTLSCEQNLNHDAMYWYRQDPGQGLRLIYYSQIVNDFQKGDIAEGYSVSREKKESFPLTVTSAQKNPTAFYLCASSNLGSMETEAFFGQGTRLTVV.

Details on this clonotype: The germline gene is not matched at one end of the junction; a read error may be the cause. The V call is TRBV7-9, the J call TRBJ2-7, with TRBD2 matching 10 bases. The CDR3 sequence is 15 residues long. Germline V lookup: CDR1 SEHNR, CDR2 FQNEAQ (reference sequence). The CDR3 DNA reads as TGTGCCAGCAGAGGGACTAGCGAGAGTGATAGGGAGCAATACTTC. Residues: CASRGTSESDREQYF. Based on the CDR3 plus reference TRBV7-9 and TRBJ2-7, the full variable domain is DTGVSQNPRHKITKRGQNVTFRCDPISEHNRLYWYRQTLGQGPEFLTYFQNEAQLEKSRLLSDRFSAERPKGSFSTLEIQRTEQGDSAMYLCASRGTSESDREQYFGPGTRLTVT.

CDR3 DNA sequence: TGTGCCAGTAGTATCTTAGCAGGACAGACCTATGGCTACACCTTC. Translated: CASSILAGQTYGYTF. The rearrangement links TRBV19 to TRBJ1-2; D may be TRBD1 (6 bases). CDR1 and CDR2 from the germline V gene are LNHDA and SQIVND (reference sequence). This CDR3 has 15 amino acids. Trimming left V 3 bases short and J 4 bases short, with 15 bases between.

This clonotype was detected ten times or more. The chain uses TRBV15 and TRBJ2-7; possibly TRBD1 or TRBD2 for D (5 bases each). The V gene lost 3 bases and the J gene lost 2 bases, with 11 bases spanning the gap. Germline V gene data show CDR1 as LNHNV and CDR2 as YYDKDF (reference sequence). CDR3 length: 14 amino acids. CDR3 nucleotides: TGTGCCACCAGCAGGAGGGACGCTACCTACGAGCAGTACTTC. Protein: CATSRRDATYEQYF.

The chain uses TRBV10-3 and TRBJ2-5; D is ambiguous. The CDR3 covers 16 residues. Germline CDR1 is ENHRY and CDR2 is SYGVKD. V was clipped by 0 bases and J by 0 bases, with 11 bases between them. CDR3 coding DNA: TGTGCCATCAGTGAGTCAGAGTCAGGTTACCAAGAGACCCAGTACTTC. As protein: CAISESESGYQETQYF.

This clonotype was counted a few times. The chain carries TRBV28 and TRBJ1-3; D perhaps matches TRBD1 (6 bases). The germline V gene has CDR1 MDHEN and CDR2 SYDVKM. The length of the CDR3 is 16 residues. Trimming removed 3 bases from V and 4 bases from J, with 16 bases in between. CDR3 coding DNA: TGTGCCAGCAGTTTCCAGGGGTGGCTTAGGGGAAACACCATATATTTT. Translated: CASSFQGWLRGNTIYF.